The 32 T cell receptor beta chains below come from one sample, sequenced in a study of T cell responses to AZD1222 COVID-19 vaccine. TCRdb's table, derived via immunoSEQ multiplex PCR, lists solely in-frame clones and lacks some. The data show about 120,000 clones, around 90% seen once. The specimen comprised peripheral blood, sampled 28 days after the second dose of the MenACWY control vaccine. Receptor source: an adult who received the MenACWY meningococcal vaccine as a control.

This chain uses TRBV7-2 with TRBJ2-3; no clear D gene. Trimming took off 8 bases at V and 0 bases at J, with 15 bases between the two ends. The CDR3 is made up of 15 amino acids. The germline CDR1 and CDR2 sequences are SGHTA and FQGNSA. The chain's CDR3 is CASGISKRSTDTQYF. CDR3 sequence (DNA): TGTGCCAGCGGGATCTCGAAGCGAAGCACAGATACGCAGTATTTT.

The chain links TRBV29-1 to TRBJ1-1; the D gene is possibly TRBD1 (6 bases). V was pared by 6 bases and J by 8 bases, with 16 bases between. Germline-derived CDR1 and CDR2 are SQVTM and ANQGSEA. This CDR3 region has 12 residues. As DNA, the CDR3 is TGCAGCGTCGTTCCCAGGGGCGTCGAAGCTTTCTTT. It codes for CSVVPRGVEAFF. The entire variable domain, with the rest obtained from reference TRBV29-1 and TRBJ1-1, is as follows: SAVISQKPSRDICQRGTSLTIQCQVDSQVTMMFWYRQQPGQSLTLIATANQGSEATYESGFVIDKFPISRPNLTFSTLTVSNMSPEDSSIYLCSVVPRGVEAFFGQGTRLTVV.

The rearrangement links TRBV28 to TRBJ1-5; no definite D call. Germline lookup yields CDR1 MDHEN and CDR2 SYDVKM. CDR3 length: 14 amino acids. The V end was cut by 8 bases, the J end by 1 base, with 12 bases between. CDR3 DNA sequence: TGTGCCAGCGGACCCCTTGGGAGCAATCAGCCCCAGCATTTT. This sequence encodes CASGPLGSNQPQHF.

The V call is TRBV27, the J call TRBJ2-1; 11 nucleotides line up with TRBD2. Germline CDR1 MNHEY, CDR2 SMNVEV (reference sequence). The CDR3 is made up of 15 amino acids. V was pared by 6 bases and J by 6 bases, with 7 bases of the junction left unmatched. CDR3 residues: CASSGGTSGRNEQFF. The DNA of the CDR3 is TGTGCCAGCAGCGGCGGGACTAGCGGCCGCAATGAGCAGTTCTTC.

The chain carries TRBV6-6 and TRBJ2-2; D gene unclear. This CDR3 region has 14 residues. With 10 bases removed from V and 3 bases from J, the gap between germline ends came to 15 bases. CDR1 MNHNY and CDR2 SVGAGI come from the germline V gene (reference sequence). The CDR3 region has the DNA TGTGCCACTTCAGAGGTCTTTCACACCGGGGAGCTGTTTTTT. This gives the protein CATSEVFHTGELFF.

The chain has TRBV2 and TRBJ2-7; no clear D gene. Per germline, CDR1 SNHLY and CDR2 FYNNEI. Trimming removed 3 bases from V and 4 bases from J, with 16 bases in between. The CDR3 totals 15 residues. Here the CDR3 DNA reads TGTGCCAGCAGTGACCGAATGGGTTCTCGGTACGAGCAGTACTTC. Translating it yields CASSDRMGSRYEQYF.

The chain carries TRBV5-1 and TRBJ2-7; 8 bases are a match to TRBD2. V lost 4 bases, J lost 0 bases, and 3 bases stayed unmatched. The CDR3 is made up of 14 amino acids. Germline V gene lookup returns CDR1 SGHRS and CDR2 YFSETQ. Written as DNA, the CDR3 is TGCGCCAGCAGCACCGGGACTAGCTCCTACGAGCAGTACTTC. This encodes CASSTGTSSYEQYF.

DNA of the CDR3: TGTGCCAGCAGCATAGCGGGAGGTTCTTACGAGCAGTACTTC. This sequence encodes CASSIAGGSYEQYF. The J gene is TRBJ2-7, the V gene TRBV5-5; TRBD2 agrees at 10 bases. Germline V gives CDR1 SGHKS, CDR2 YYEKEE (reference sequence). The CDR3 is 14 residues long. V shed 4 bases and J 4 bases; nucleotides not matched to a gene: 5. Together with reference TRBV5-5 and TRBJ2-7, the CDR3 gives the full variable domain: DAGVTQSPTHLIKTRGQQVTLRCSPISGHKSVSWYQQVLGQGPQFIFQYYEKEERGRGNFPDRFSARQFPNYSSELNVNALLLGDSALYLCASSIAGGSYEQYFGPGTRLTVT.

The genes are TRBV2 and TRBJ1-1; tentatively, D is TRBD1 (5 bases). V was trimmed by 7 bases and J by 2 bases, leaving 20 bases between them. From germline, CDR1 is SNHLY and CDR2 FYNNEI. This CDR3 region has 16 residues. The CDR3 sequence: CASIPDTGGGNTEAFF. CDR3 nucleotides: TGTGCCAGCATTCCGGACACCGGAGGTGGAAACACTGAAGCTTTCTTT.

The rearrangement links TRBV12-3 or TRBV12-4 to TRBJ1-5; 8 bases fit TRBD1. The V segment lost 5 bases and the J segment 9 bases; nucleotides outside the gene matches: 6. The CDR3 runs to 13 residues. The CDR3 DNA reads as TGTGCCAGCAGTACGACAGGGGATAGGCCCCAGCATTTT. Translation gives CASSTTGDRPQHF.

The chain recombines TRBV6-5 with TRBJ2-1; 8 positions match TRBD1. Germline CDR1 reads MNHEY; CDR2 reads SVGAGI. J was trimmed by 6 bases and V by 0 bases; bases with no gene match: 7. The CDR3 sequence is 16 residues long. This CDR3 reads CASSYSSGQGTNEQFF. CDR3 nucleotides: TGTGCCAGCAGTTACTCGAGTGGACAGGGCACCAATGAGCAGTTCTTC.

The V call is TRBV7-2, the J call TRBJ1-3, with 7 positions matching TRBD1. The germline V gene encodes CDR1 SGHTA and CDR2 FQGNSA. The trim removed 4 bases at V and 1 base at J, leaving 7 bases unmatched. The CDR3 runs to 16 residues. In nucleotides, the CDR3 is TGTGCCAGCAGCTCCCAGCCGGGACAGTCTGGAAACACCATATATTTT. Protein: CASSSQPGQSGNTIYF.

This chain links TRBV19 with TRBJ2-2, with D unresolved. CDR1 LNHDA and CDR2 SQIVND come from the germline V gene (reference sequence). The CDR3 contains 15 residues. V lost 4 bases to trimming and J lost 4 bases, with 13 bases between them. In nucleotides, the CDR3 is TGTGCCAGTAGTACCCTGAGCGCAGCCACCGGGGAGCTGTTTTTT. It specifies CASSTLSAATGELFF.

The chain joins TRBV6-5 to TRBJ1-5, with D tentatively TRBD1 (5 bases). Germline assignment: CDR1 MNHEY and CDR2 SVGAGI. The CDR3 runs to 14 residues. Trimming stripped 6 bases from V and 4 bases from J, with 13 bases between. CDR3 amino acids: CASRPGRWNQPQHF. The CDR3 DNA reads TGTGCCAGCAGACCGGGGCGGTGGAATCAGCCCCAGCATTTT.

The V and J genes are TRBV28 and TRBJ2-3; the D gene could be TRBD1 or TRBD2 (5 bases each). The germline gives CDR1 MDHEN, CDR2 SYDVKM. Trimming shortened V by 4 bases and J by 1 base, and 15 bases separated the two germline ends. The CDR3 consists of 16 residues. CDR3 sequence: CASSSMPGRGTDTQYF. The CDR3 region has the DNA TGTGCCAGCAGTTCGATGCCGGGACGGGGCACAGATACGCAGTATTTT.

The genes are TRBV5-1 and TRBJ2-2; D gene unclear. The CDR3 is made up of 11 amino acids. Trimming stripped 1 base from V and 7 bases from J, with 2 bases between. Germline loops: CDR1 SGHRS, CDR2 YFSETQ. The CDR3 spells CASSLNGELFF. The CDR3 coding sequence is TGCGCCAGCAGCTTGAACGGGGAGCTGTTTTTT.

The chain combines TRBV7-2 with TRBJ2-1; 9 nucleotides align to TRBD2. The CDR3 is 18 residues long. V lost 8 bases, J lost 3 bases, and 17 bases stayed unmatched. Germline CDR1 reads SGHTA; CDR2 reads FQGNSA. CDR3 DNA: TGTGCCAGCCTCTTAGGACCGTCGGGCGGGAGGGGCTACAATGAGCAGTTCTTC. It is translated as CASLLGPSGGRGYNEQFF.

V gene TRBV10-2 combines with J gene TRBJ1-2; possible D gene TRBD1, 5 bases. Deletions cut 4 bases from V and 4 bases from J, with 10 bases between. This CDR3 region has 13 residues. Germline V lookup: CDR1 WSHSY, CDR2 SAAADI. The CDR3 loop reads CASSAWQGYGYTF. DNA of the CDR3: TGCGCCAGCAGTGCCTGGCAGGGCTATGGCTACACCTTC.

The CDR3 reads CASSLSSGYYNEQFF. Written as DNA, the CDR3 is TGTGCCAGCAGCTTGTCGAGCGGATACTACAATGAGCAGTTCTTC. The chain combines TRBV5-6 with TRBJ2-1; possibly TRBD2 for D (5 bases). With 1 base removed from V and 3 bases from J, the gap between germline ends came to 11 bases. Germline loops: CDR1 SGHDT, CDR2 YYEEEE. The CDR3 is 15 amino acids.

This chain joins TRBV15 and TRBJ1-3; weak D call: TRBD1 (5 bases). The germline gives CDR1 LNHNV, CDR2 YYDKDF (reference sequence). The length of the CDR3 is 16 residues. The V end lost 0 bases, the J end lost 3 bases, and 12 bases lay between the germline ends. The CDR3, as DNA: TGTGCCACCAGCAGAGATCCGCAGGGAGGTGGAAACACCATATATTTT. Its protein product is CATSRDPQGGGNTIYF. The full variable domain, completed using reference TRBV15 and TRBJ1-3, is DAMVIQNPRYQVTQFGKPVTLSCSQTLNHNVMYWYQQKSSQAPKLLFHYYDKDFNNEADTPDNFQSRRPNTSFCFLDIRSPGLGDTAMYLCATSRDPQGGGNTIYFGEGSWLTVV.

The chain is built from TRBV7-2 and TRBJ1-2, with a possible D match to TRBD1 (6 bases). Germline CDR1 and CDR2: SGHTA and FQGNSA. This CDR3 is built from 16 residues. The V gene lost 4 bases and the J gene lost 0 bases, with 15 bases spanning the gap. The CDR3 spells CASSSYKRTANYGYTF. The CDR3 nucleotides read TGTGCCAGCAGCTCATATAAAAGGACAGCTAACTATGGCTACACCTTC.

The V gene is TRBV19, the J gene TRBJ1-5; D remains ambiguous. The germline V gene encodes CDR1 LNHDA and CDR2 SQIVND (reference sequence). Between the trimmed V and J ends, which lost 6 bases and 4 bases, there was a span of 10 bases. CDR3 size: 13 residues. The CDR3: CASSQPENQPQHF. CDR3 nucleotide sequence: TGTGCCAGTAGCCAGCCCGAAAATCAGCCCCAGCATTTT.

This clone occurred once. The chain has TRBV28 and TRBJ2-1; 11 bases agree with TRBD2. Germline CDR1 MDHEN, CDR2 SYDVKM. The CDR3 extends over 15 amino acids. V shed 5 bases, J shed 6 bases, and the junction held 6 bases outside the gene matches. CDR3 amino acids: CASSTTSGKGNEQFF. The CDR3 DNA reads as TGTGCCAGCAGTACGACTAGCGGGAAAGGCAATGAGCAGTTCTTC. Together with reference TRBV28 and TRBJ2-1, the CDR3 gives the full variable domain: DVKVTQSSRYLVKRTGEKVFLECVQDMDHENMFWYRQDPGLGLRLIYFSYDVKMKEKGDIPEGYSVSREKKERFSLILESASTNQTSMYLCASSTTSGKGNEQFFGPGTRLTVL.

This chain links TRBV4-2 with TRBJ2-1; D uncertain. Looked up from germline, CDR1 is LGHNA and CDR2 is YNFKEQ. The CDR3 sequence is 17 residues long. Trimming stripped 0 bases from V and 6 bases from J, with 18 bases between. CDR3 protein: CASSQEGPGSPPNEQFF. In DNA, the CDR3 is TGTGCCAGCAGCCAAGAAGGTCCCGGGTCCCCCCCCAATGAGCAGTTCTTC.

As for this clone: The same CDR3 arises from other DNA sequences in this sample as well. The rearrangement links TRBV3-1 (or the pseudogene TRBV3-2) to TRBJ2-7, with 9 bases aligning to TRBD1. Trimming at V came to 6 bases and at J to 3 bases, leaving 0 bases not matched to a gene. This CDR3 comprises 12 residues. The germline gives CDR1 LGHDT, CDR2 YNNKEL (reference sequence). The CDR3 sequence: CASRGQGYEQYF. The CDR3 nucleotides are TGTGCCAGCAGGGGACAGGGCTACGAGCAGTACTTC.

This chain connects TRBV12-3 or TRBV12-4 to TRBJ1-1; maybe TRBD1 (5 bases). The CDR3 has 13 residues. V was clipped by 3 bases and J by 6 bases, with 11 bases between them. The CDR3: CASSFQGRAEAFF. CDR3 coding DNA: TGTGCCAGCAGTTTCCAGGGCCGGGCTGAAGCTTTCTTT.

The V gene is TRBV5-1, the J gene TRBJ2-5, with TRBD2 matching 11 bases. The CDR3 has 15 amino acids. Trimming removed 5 bases from V and 2 bases from J; junction bases left unmatched: 5. CDR1 is SGHRS and CDR2 is YFSETQ in the germline V gene. Here the CDR3 DNA reads TGCGCCAGCAGACTAGCGGGAGAGAGGCAAGAGACCCAGTACTTC. It encodes CASRLAGERQETQYF.

This chain uses TRBV5-1 with TRBJ2-1; 9 positions match TRBD2. V shed 4 bases, J shed 9 bases, and the junction held 8 bases outside the gene matches. Germline CDR1 reads SGHRS; CDR2 reads YFSETQ. This CDR3 region has 14 residues. CDR3 region: CASSVSGSRGEQFF. DNA of the CDR3: TGCGCCAGCAGCGTTAGCGGGAGCCGCGGTGAGCAGTTCTTC.

The J gene is TRBJ2-7, the V gene TRBV4-1, with 15 bases aligning to TRBD2. Unmatched junction bases numbered 7, after V lost 4 bases and J lost 0 bases. CDR3 length equals 18 residues. CDR1 is MGHRA, CDR2 YSYEKL, per germline. The DNA for the CDR3 is TGCGCCAGCAGCCCGGGGACTAGCGGGAGGAAGAGCTCCTACGAGCAGTACTTC. This translates into CASSPGTSGRKSSYEQYF.

This sequence joins TRBV3-1 (or the pseudogene TRBV3-2) and TRBJ1-3; D may be TRBD1 (6 bases). CDR1 LGHDT and CDR2 YNNKEL come from the germline V gene (reference sequence). V lost 1 base and J lost 5, with 9 bases in between. This CDR3 spans 14 amino acids. The DNA of the CDR3 is TGTGCCAGCAGCCAAGCGGGGGGCAGAAACACCATATATTTT. As protein: CASSQAGGRNTIYF.

The chain is built from TRBV5-1 and TRBJ2-5; 7 bases fit TRBD1. The V and J ends lost 4 bases and 1 base, in that order; junction bases with no gene match: 10. The CDR3 extends over 16 amino acids. Germline CDR1 and CDR2: SGHRS and YFSETQ. CDR3 in amino acids: CASSAVPGQFQETQYF. CDR3 nucleotides: TGCGCCAGCAGCGCCGTTCCGGGACAGTTCCAAGAGACCCAGTACTTC. Full variable domain (missing parts from reference TRBV5-1 and TRBJ2-5): KAGVTQTPRYLIKTRGQQVTLSCSPISGHRSVSWYQQTPGQGLQFLFEYFSETQRNKGNFPGRFSGRQFSNSRSEMNVSTLELGDSALYLCASSAVPGQFQETQYFGPGTRLLVL.

The rearrangement links TRBV29-1 to TRBJ1-1; D gene uncertain. CDR1 SQVTM and CDR2 ANQGSEA come from the germline V gene. The CDR3 covers 13 residues. V dropped 4 bases and J dropped 1 base, with 10 bases sitting between them. The CDR3 sequence: CSVANKGNTEAFF. The DNA of the CDR3 is TGCAGCGTTGCAAACAAGGGGAACACTGAAGCTTTCTTT.